Listed here is a single T cell receptor beta chain. This CDR3 region has 15 residues. The germline V gene has CDR1 MNHEY and CDR2 SVGEGT. J lost 4 bases, V lost 5 bases, and 8 bases had no gene match. The data are from a study of blood T cell repertoires in COVID-19. Looking at the study overall: In each case, the material was cDNA or gDNA derived from T cells, B-cell-depleted T cells, or PBMCs.

In the original processing: Reference gene primer amplification gave nucleated cell count estimates. Using immunoSEQ multiplex PCR, the repertoire was profiled, and TCRdb retains in-frame clones only, with some absent. V, J and clone size are those of that table, while D and trimming were read from the DNA. The data hold under 200,000 clones, with around 83% observed a single time. What was sequenced was peripheral blood. The chain carries TRBV6-2 or TRBV6-3 and TRBJ1-2, with TRBD1 matching 9 bases. The origin of this receptor is a man aged 18 to 30 with acute or convalescent COVID-19. This CDR3 is CASSDQGQGIYGYTF. The CDR3 DNA reads TGTGCCAGCAGTGACCAGGGACAGGGCATCTATGGCTACACCTTC.